This record concerns one T cell receptor (beta chain) sequence. This sample was included in a study of cytomegalovirus exposure and HLA in healthy donors. 13 Jbeta primers and 60 Vbeta primers were used for the PCR. TCRdb's table, derived via immunoSEQ multiplex PCR, lists solely in-frame clones and lacks some. The data show about 120,000 clones, around 70% seen once. The source is a man aged 35-49 years in good health and CMV-seropositive. Sequenced sample: PBMCs.

Written as DNA, the CDR3 is TGCAGCGTTGAGGGGGCATATACTGAAGCTTTCTTT. It is translated as CSVEGAYTEAFF. V is TRBV29-1 and J is TRBJ1-1; perhaps TRBD1 as D (6 bases). V lost 3 bases to trimming and J lost 5 bases, with 10 bases between them. The CDR3 is made up of 12 amino acids. Germline V CDR1 and CDR2: SQVTM, ANQGSEA.